The 14 T cell receptor beta chains presented below share a single source sample, sequenced in a study of T-cell reconstitution after alpha-beta-depleted transplantation in children. As it was prepared, the TCRbeta library received unique molecular identifiers. TCRdb re-called the PCR reads with MiXCR, one entry per CDR3 protein. This table has roughly 500,000 distinct CDR3 sequences, under 15% appearing once. The material was PBMCs from the stem cell graft donor, obtained from the stem cell graft. These receptors were taken from a human donor who donated a stem cell graft to a child with combined immunodeficiency.

There are many counts of this clonotype. This chain links TRBV12-3 or TRBV12-4 with TRBJ2-1; no reliable D call. V was pared by 3 bases and J by 7 bases, with 13 bases between. The CDR3 totals 14 residues. The CDR3 sequence: CASSLRPLGNEQFF. The CDR3 nucleotides read TGTGCCAGCAGTTTGAGGCCCTTAGGGAATGAGCAGTTCTTC.

This clonotype was seen ten or more times. The chain links TRBV4-3 to TRBJ1-2; D unclear. The V gene's germline CDR1 is LGHNA and CDR2 YSLEER. Trimming cost V 0 bases and J 2 bases, with 13 bases left between them. The CDR3 consists of 16 residues. The CDR3 region has the DNA TGCGCCAGCAGCCAAGATCAGGAGTACGTGAACTATGGCTACACCTTC. Translating it yields CASSQDQEYVNYGYTF.

This clonotype was seen more than once but under ten times. V usage is TRBV6-5 and J usage is TRBJ2-7; D remains unclear. With 2 bases removed from V and 3 bases from J, the gap between germline ends came to 14 bases. This CDR3 has 15 amino acids. Germline V gives CDR1 MNHEY, CDR2 SVGAGI. CDR3 coding DNA: TGTGCCAGCAGTTACACAGACCGAGACGGCTACGAGCAGTACTTC. As protein: CASSYTDRDGYEQYF.

The V gene is TRBV30, the J gene TRBJ2-7; a weak D match, TRBD1 (6 bases). CDR3 size: 14 residues. The germline V and J ends were trimmed by 2 bases and 0 bases, with 11 bases remaining between them. Germline V lookup: CDR1 GTSNPN, CDR2 SVGIG (reference sequence). CDR3 DNA: TGTGCCTGGAGTCGGCAGGGGACCTCCTACGAGCAGTACTTC. Residues: CAWSRQGTSYEQYF.

This clonotype showed up many times. CDR3 protein: CASSLVRQTYSGANVLTF. The CDR3 DNA is TGTGCCAGCAGTTTAGTGAGACAGACTTACTCTGGGGCCAACGTCCTGACTTTC. The chain employs TRBV12-3 or TRBV12-4 and TRBJ2-6; D perhaps matches TRBD1 (5 bases). Trimming pared 1 base from V and 0 bases from J, leaving 13 bases between. This CDR3 has 18 amino acids.

This chain connects TRBV5-1 to TRBJ2-3; D may be TRBD1 (6 bases). This CDR3 has 15 residues. Germline V gene lookup returns CDR1 SGHRS and CDR2 YFSETQ. The ends were cut back, 4 bases at V and 0 bases at J, with 12 bases in the middle. CDR3 residues: CASSGRTASTDTQYF. In DNA form, the CDR3 reads TGCGCCAGCAGCGGACGGACAGCCAGCACAGATACGCAGTATTTT. Looking up the rest from reference TRBV5-1 and TRBJ2-3 gives the full variable domain: KAGVTQTPRYLIKTRGQQVTLSCSPISGHRSVSWYQQTPGQGLQFLFEYFSETQRNKGNFPGRFSGRQFSNSRSEMNVSTLELGDSALYLCASSGRTASTDTQYFGPGTRLTVL.

The chain recombines TRBV5-1 with TRBJ1-1; 9 nucleotides line up with TRBD1. CDR1 and CDR2 (germline): SGHRS, YFSETQ. Germline trimming cut 4 bases from V and 1 base from J; bases unmatched to any gene: 5. The CDR3 spans 15 residues. CDR3: CASSPWDRANTEAFF. In DNA, the CDR3 is TGCGCCAGCAGCCCCTGGGACAGGGCGAACACTGAAGCTTTCTTT.

This clonotype was found once. The J gene is TRBJ2-5, the V gene TRBV7-8, with D possibly TRBD1 on 6 matching bases. The CDR3 length is 15 residues. V dropped 4 bases and J dropped 5 bases, with 17 bases sitting between them. CDR1 SGHVS and CDR2 FQNEAQ come from the germline V gene. The CDR3: CASSWGTTRRETQYF. The CDR3 DNA reads TGTGCCAGCAGCTGGGGGACAACCCGCCGGGAGACCCAGTACTTC.

This clonotype occurred a few times. This chain joins TRBV10-3 and TRBJ2-7; D is uncertain. This CDR3 spans 15 amino acids. CDR1 ENHRY and CDR2 SYGVKD come from the germline V gene. Trimming pared 0 bases from V and 5 bases from J, leaving 14 bases between. CDR3 DNA sequence: TGTGCCATCAGTGAGTCGAGGCAGGCAAATCACGAGCAGTACTTC. Residues: CAISESRQANHEQYF.

This chain joins TRBV11-2 and TRBJ2-4; D might be TRBD1 (6 bases). Germline V gene sequence: CDR1 SGHAT, CDR2 FQNNGV. The CDR3 totals 18 residues. Trimming took off 5 bases at V and 3 bases at J, with 23 bases between the two ends. CDR3 sequence reads: CASSHEILFGTHKNIQYF. The DNA for the CDR3 is TGTGCCAGCAGCCATGAAATACTGTTTGGGACACACAAAAACATTCAGTACTTC.

This clonotype was seen a handful of times. The rearrangement uses TRBV20-1 and TRBJ2-7; 8 nucleotides align to TRBD2. Germline CDR1 reads DFQATT; CDR2 reads SNEGSKA (reference sequence). This CDR3 comprises 14 residues. V was clipped by 1 base and J by 9 bases; unmatched bases: 11. The CDR3 region has the DNA TGCAGTGCTAGAGCCGGGACTAGGGATGTGGTGCAGTACTTC. This gives the protein CSARAGTRDVVQYF.

The table lists this clonotype with many counts. The chain couples TRBV20-1 to TRBJ2-7; TRBD2 is a possible D gene (6 bases). Trimming took off 5 bases at V and 2 bases at J, with 13 bases between the two ends. Germline CDR1 DFQATT, CDR2 SNEGSKA (reference sequence). The CDR3 has 13 amino acids. The CDR3 here is CSAEVSGTYEQYF. For the CDR3, the DNA is TGCAGTGCTGAGGTTAGCGGTACCTACGAGCAGTACTTC.

The chain combines TRBV30 with TRBJ1-1; D not certain. Germline V lookup: CDR1 GTSNPN, CDR2 SVGIG (reference sequence). Trimming took off 2 bases at V and 0 bases at J, with 7 bases between the two ends. This CDR3 contains 13 residues. The CDR3 region is CAWSMVMNTEAFF. The CDR3 DNA follows: TGTGCCTGGAGTATGGTAATGAACACTGAAGCTTTCTTT.

The table lists this clonotype with many counts. V usage is TRBV12-3 or TRBV12-4 and J usage is TRBJ1-2, with 7 bases fitting TRBD1. The V gene end was trimmed by 1 base and the J gene end by 5 bases; junction bases not matched to a gene: 1. CDR3 length: 13 amino acids. The CDR3 DNA sequence: TGTGCCAGCAGTTTAGAACAGGGGTATGGCTACACCTTC. Amino acids: CASSLEQGYGYTF.